The sequence of this T cell receptor (beta chain) was determined in a study of T cell responses to AZD1222 COVID-19 vaccine (dated by TCRdb to the early 2020s). About the full investigation: A total of 230 to 250 trial participants underwent TCR sequencing, of whom 200 to 220 received two doses of AZD1222 and about 25 received two doses of the MenACWY control vaccine. Enrollment into the trials was organized by age into subgroups of 18-55, 56-69 and 70-plus years, and those subgroups contained about 160, 30 and 59 TCR-sequenced participants, respectively.

The CDR3 regions of human TCRbeta chains were analyzed by immunosequencing. The study's processing was this. Repertoire TCRs were checked for matches against a reference library of SARS-CoV-2-specific TCRs that had been generated using the MIRA antigen-specificity platform. Breadth meant the fraction of unique TCRs that were SARS-CoV-2-associated, whereas depth meant the fraction of total T cells that were SARS-CoV-2-associated. Using the MIRA data, each spike-specific TCR was assigned both to the spike region to which the TCR was reactive and to a CD4 or CD8 class. Log10-transformed breadth and depth values were compared by one-way ANOVA with Sidak's multiple comparisons tests. TCRdb limited this immuneACCESS table to in-frame rearrangements with V and J called. A share of clones is missing; checked studies link under half to unresolved V genes, and the rest is unexplained. The DNA was the basis for D and trimming; V, J and clone size are from that table. The sample records 200,000 or so clones, around 86% of which are singletons. The top ten constitute 2.5% to 3% of the sample.

Reading the label with the study, this specimen's time point is: baseline before first vaccination. The intended sense of this specimen's treatment or condition label: meningococcal conjugate vaccine given as trial control. Samples from vaccinated people were obtained from the UK trials COV001 and COV002, which included a single-blind randomized controlled phase 2/3 trial of AZD1222 (ChAdOx1 nCoV-19) in healthy adults. For TCRbeta chain sequencing, PBMC samples were collected from trial participants at day 0 and at day 28 after the second dose. Broader findings and caveats from the paper: The whole spike protein was spanned by vaccine-associated CD4 TCRs, and dominant responses were seen in regions 160-218 and 743-854. In the small 56-69-year group, the increase in depth fell short of significance, most likely because of low power. Only a handful of AZD1222 recipients were SARS-CoV-2 seropositive at baseline, limiting conclusions about previously exposed vaccinees. After two AZD1222 doses, both the breadth and the depth of spike-specific TCRs were significantly higher than at day 0 and than in MenACWY recipients. Because no day 14 peak-response samples were available, the repertoires could be characterized only after the peak T cell response. Epitopes outside the regions mutated in the B.1.351 and B.1.1.7 variants were reportedly recognized by nearly half of the unique spike-specific TCRs. Most participants were white British and females outnumbered males, and the authors suggested that clonal diversity may have been underestimated.

In its sample, this clone was seen once. Its antigen is still unknown. One base away there is no much larger clone; base qualities are not given. The CDR3 sequence holds 13 residues, the cysteine and phenylalanine included. The CDR3 DNA has 39 bases and is translated from base 1. Reading the germline V gene gives CDR1 ENHRY and CDR2 SYGVKD. V drops 0 bases and J drops 11 bases, leaving 11 bases in between. This sequence uses TRBV10-3 and TRBJ1-3, with a tentative D gene TRBD1 over 6 matching bases. This clonotype was sampled from an adult in good health. Sequencing was performed on peripheral blood, taken on day 0 of MenACWY control vaccination. DNA sequence: TGTGCCATCAGTGAGTCTGGGGGCGTGTCCATATATTTT. The translation is CAISESGGVSIYF.